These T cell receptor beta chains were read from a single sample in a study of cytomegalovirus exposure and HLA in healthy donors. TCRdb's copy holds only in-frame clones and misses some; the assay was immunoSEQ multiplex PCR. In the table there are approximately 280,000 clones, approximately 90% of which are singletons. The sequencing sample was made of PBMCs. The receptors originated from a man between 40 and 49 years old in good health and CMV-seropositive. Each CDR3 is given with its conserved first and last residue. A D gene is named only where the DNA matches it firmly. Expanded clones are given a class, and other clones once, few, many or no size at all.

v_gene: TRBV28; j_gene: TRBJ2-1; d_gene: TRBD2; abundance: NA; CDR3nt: TGTGCCAGCAGTCGCATGACTAGCAGCTCCTACAATGAGCAGTTCTTC; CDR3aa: CASSRMTSSSYNEQFF
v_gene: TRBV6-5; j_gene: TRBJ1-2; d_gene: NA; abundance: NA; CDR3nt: TGTGCCAGCAGTTACTCGCGGGGGTGGCTTGACTATGGCTACACCTTC; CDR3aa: CASSYSRGWLDYGYTF
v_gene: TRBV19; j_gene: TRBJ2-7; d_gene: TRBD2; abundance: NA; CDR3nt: TGTGCCAGCAGGACGGGACTAGCGGAGGACGAGCAGTACTTC; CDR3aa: CASRTGLAEDEQYF
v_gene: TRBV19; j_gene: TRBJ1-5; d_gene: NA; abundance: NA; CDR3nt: TGTGCCAGTAGGCCCAAACAGGCTGTTGTTGGTCAGCCCCAGCATTTT; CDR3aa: CASRPKQAVVGQPQHF
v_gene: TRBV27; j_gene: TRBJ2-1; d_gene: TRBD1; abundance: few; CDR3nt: TGTGCCAGCAGTCCACAGGGGTCCGGTGAGCAGTTCTTC; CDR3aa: CASSPQGSGEQFF
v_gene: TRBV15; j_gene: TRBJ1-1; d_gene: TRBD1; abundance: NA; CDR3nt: TGTGCCACCAGCGGGCCGGGACAGGGGATCTCGTGGACTGGAGCTTTCTTT; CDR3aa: CATSGPGQGISWTGAFF
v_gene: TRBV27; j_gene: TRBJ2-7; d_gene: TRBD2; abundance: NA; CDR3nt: TGTGCCAGCAGTTTTGGACTAGCGGGAGCCTACGAGCAGTACTTC; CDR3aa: CASSFGLAGAYEQYF
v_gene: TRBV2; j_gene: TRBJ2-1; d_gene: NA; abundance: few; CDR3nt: TGTGCCAGCAGTGTGCGGGATATCTACAATGAGCAGTTCTTC; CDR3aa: CASSVRDIYNEQFF
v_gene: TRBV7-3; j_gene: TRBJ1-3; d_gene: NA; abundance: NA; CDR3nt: TGTGCCAGCAGCTTAGTCGGGAAAGGAAACACCATATATTTT; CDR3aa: CASSLVGKGNTIYF
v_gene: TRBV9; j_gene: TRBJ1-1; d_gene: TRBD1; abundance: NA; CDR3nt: TGTGCCAGCAGCCCGGATTTAAGGGGGCGAGATAGGGTCACTGAAGCTTTCTTT; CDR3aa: CASSPDLRGRDRVTEAFF
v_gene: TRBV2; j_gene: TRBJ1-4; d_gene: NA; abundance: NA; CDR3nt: TGTGCCAGCAGTGGCAGGGGCGGGGAAAAACTGTTTTTT; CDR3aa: CASSGRGGEKLFF
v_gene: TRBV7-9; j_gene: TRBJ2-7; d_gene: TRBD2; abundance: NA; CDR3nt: TGTGCCAGCAGCCCGGAGGAGCGGGAGTTCGACGAGCAGTACTTC; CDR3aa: CASSPEEREFDEQYF
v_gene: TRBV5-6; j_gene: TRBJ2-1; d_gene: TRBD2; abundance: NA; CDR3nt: TGTGCCAGCAGCTCAGAACTAGCGGGAGGGAGGAATGAGCAGTTCTTC; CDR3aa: CASSSELAGGRNEQFF
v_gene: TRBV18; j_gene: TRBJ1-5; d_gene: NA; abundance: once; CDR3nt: TGTGCCAGCTCACCAGGGGCAGGGGGCAATCAGCCCCAGCATTTT; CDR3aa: CASSPGAGGNQPQHF
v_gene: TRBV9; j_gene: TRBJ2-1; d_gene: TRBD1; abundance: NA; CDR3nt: TGTGCCAGCAGCGCCACAGGGGATGAGCAGTTCTTC; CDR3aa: CASSATGDEQFF
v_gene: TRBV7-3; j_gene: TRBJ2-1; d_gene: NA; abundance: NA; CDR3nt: TGTGCCAGCAGCTATGGGGGCTCCGCCTACAATGAGCAGTTCTTC; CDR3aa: CASSYGGSAYNEQFF
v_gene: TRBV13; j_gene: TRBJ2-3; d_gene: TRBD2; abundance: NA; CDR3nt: TGTGCCAGCAGCCCGACGGGACTAGCGGGAGGTCTAAGAACAGATACGCAGTATTTT; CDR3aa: CASSPTGLAGGLRTDTQYF
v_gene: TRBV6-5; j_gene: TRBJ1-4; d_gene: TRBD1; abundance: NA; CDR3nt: TGTGCCAGCAGCCGCAGGGGGCGAAACGAAAAACTGTTTTTT; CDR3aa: CASSRRGRNEKLFF
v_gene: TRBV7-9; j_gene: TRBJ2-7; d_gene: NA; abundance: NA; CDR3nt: TGTTCCAGCAGCACGACCCGGACGGGTAGCGCCTACGAGCAGTACTTC; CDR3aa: CSSSTTRTGSAYEQYF